This T cell receptor beta chain was recorded in a study of blood T cell repertoires in COVID-19. Study as a whole: Samples came from the United States, Italy and Spain, spanning acute and convalescent COVID-19.

Original data processing: Reference gene primer amplification gave nucleated cell count estimates. Assay used: immunoSEQ multiplex PCR; TCRdb lists only in-frame clones, some missing. V, J and clone size are those of that table, while D and trimming were read from the DNA. The sample consists of about 180,000 clones, 81% of them appearing once. The CDR3 is 12 residues long. From germline, CDR1 is LGHDT and CDR2 YNNKEL (reference sequence). The ends lost 8 bases at V and 12 bases at J; junction bases unmatched: 5. Seattle enrolled patients during active infection and tracked them longitudinally. This sequence joins TRBV3-1 (or the pseudogene TRBV3-2) and TRBJ2-1, with 12 bases identical to TRBD1. The specimen was peripheral blood. The TCR was taken from a woman of 80 years or more with COVID-19, enrolled during active disease. CDR3 in DNA: TGTGCCAGCGGGACAGGGGGCCCAGTGCAGTTCTTC. This encodes CASGTGGPVQFF.